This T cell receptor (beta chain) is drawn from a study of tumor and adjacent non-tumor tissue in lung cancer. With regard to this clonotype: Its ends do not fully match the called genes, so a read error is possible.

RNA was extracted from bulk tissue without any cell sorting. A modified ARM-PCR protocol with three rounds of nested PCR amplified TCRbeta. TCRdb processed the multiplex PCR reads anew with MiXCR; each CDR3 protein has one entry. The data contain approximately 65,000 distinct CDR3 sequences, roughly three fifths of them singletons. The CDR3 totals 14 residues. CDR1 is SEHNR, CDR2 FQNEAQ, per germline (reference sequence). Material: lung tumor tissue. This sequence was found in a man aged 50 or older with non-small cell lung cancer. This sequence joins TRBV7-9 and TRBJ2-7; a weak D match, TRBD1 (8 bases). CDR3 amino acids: CASSSGTGGYKQYF. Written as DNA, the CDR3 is TGTGCCAGCAGCAGCGGGACAGGAGGCTACAAGCAGTACTTC.